This entry lists 13 T cell receptor beta chains sequenced from one sample in a study of control samples from healthy donors and cancer patients. The method was immunoSEQ multiplex PCR; TCRdb's version includes in-frame clones alone and lacks a portion of them. The table has 51,000 or so clones, approximately 80% seen once; the top ten hold 9.5% to 13%. The sequenced sample was blood. The receptors here all came from a man between 70 and 80 years old in good health.

The rearrangement links TRBV5-1 to TRBJ1-2; D remains ambiguous. Trimming shortened V by 0 bases and J by 5 bases, and 5 bases separated the two germline ends. CDR3 length: 12 residues. In germline, CDR1 is SGHRS, CDR2 YFSETQ. CDR3 loop: CASSLDGYGYTF. CDR3 DNA: TGCGCCAGCAGCTTGGATGGGTATGGCTACACCTTC. Combining the CDR3 with reference TRBV5-1 and TRBJ1-2 gives the whole variable domain KAGVTQTPRYLIKTRGQQVTLSCSPISGHRSVSWYQQTPGQGLQFLFEYFSETQRNKGNFPGRFSGRQFSNSRSEMNVSTLELGDSALYLCASSLDGYGYTFGSGTRLTVV.

This clone was picked up a small number of times. Other nucleotide sequences from this sample produce the same CDR3. The chain joins TRBV4-1 to TRBJ2-6; the D gene is possibly TRBD1 (6 bases). Germline CDR1 reads MGHRA; CDR2 reads YSYEKL. There are 17 residues in the CDR3. V was shortened by 4 bases and J by 0 bases, with 13 bases between the two germline ends. CDR3 in amino acids: CASSPRTVLSGANVLTF. The CDR3 nucleotides read TGCGCCAGCAGCCCCCGGACAGTCCTCTCTGGGGCCAACGTCCTGACTTTC.

The chain employs TRBV3-1 (or the pseudogene TRBV3-2) and TRBJ2-5; TRBD1 is a possible D gene (5 bases). Germline lookup yields CDR1 LGHDT and CDR2 YNNKEL (reference sequence). This CDR3 spans 17 amino acids. V dropped 5 bases and J dropped 2 bases, with 21 bases sitting between them. DNA for the CDR3: TGTGCCAGCAGCTTTCAAATCTCAGGGTTGGGACAAGAGACCCAGTACTTC. Its protein product is CASSFQISGLGQETQYF.

The chain is built from TRBV11-2 and TRBJ1-1; D is uncertain. CDR1 and CDR2 (germline): SGHAT, FQNNGV. The CDR3 is made up of 14 amino acids. Trimming removed 0 bases from V and 6 bases from J, with 11 bases in between. The CDR3 DNA is TGTGCCAGCAGCTTAGAGGACTTTCTACCTGAAGCTTTCTTT. Amino acids: CASSLEDFLPEAFF.

The chain carries TRBV7-9 and TRBJ2-1, with TRBD1 matching 8 bases. Germline CDR1 reads SEHNR; CDR2 reads FQNEAQ (reference sequence). This CDR3 comprises 15 residues. J gave up 5 bases and V 5 bases, and 8 bases lay outside the gene matches. CDR3 in amino acids: CASSHSGQANNEQFF. CDR3 bases: TGTGCCAGCAGCCACTCGGGACAGGCCAACAATGAGCAGTTCTTC.

The chain is built from TRBV5-4 and TRBJ2-7, with a tentative D call TRBD1 (6 bases). Trimming removed 2 bases from V and 5 bases from J, with 17 bases in between. The CDR3 loop spans 15 amino acids. Per the germline V gene, CDR1 is SGHNT and CDR2 is YYREEE (reference sequence). This chain's CDR3 is CASSLINRDVHEQYF. The CDR3 DNA reads TGTGCCAGCAGCTTAATCAACAGGGACGTCCACGAGCAGTACTTC.

V gene TRBV5-8 combines with J gene TRBJ1-3; D unresolved. The CDR3 is 16 amino acids. Germline CDR1 is SGHTS and CDR2 is YDEGEE. With 6 bases removed from V and 0 bases from J, the gap between germline ends came to 16 bases. The CDR3 coding sequence is TGTGCCAGCACCATCATGGCTACGAGCTCTGGAAACACCATATATTTT. Translated: CASTIMATSSGNTIYF. Based on the CDR3 plus reference TRBV5-8 and TRBJ1-3, the full variable domain is EAGVTQSPTHLIKTRGQQATLRCSPISGHTSVYWYQQALGLGLQFLLWYDEGEERNRGNFPPRFSGRQFPNYSSELNVNALELEDSALYLCASTIMATSSGNTIYFGEGSWLTVV.

This rearrangement joins TRBV28 to TRBJ1-5; D unresolved. Germline CDR1 reads MDHEN; CDR2 reads SYDVKM. The CDR3 totals 15 residues. Trimming left V 7 bases short and J 0 bases short, with 13 bases between. CDR3 bases: TGTGCCAGCACCCCGGGATCTTCTAGCAATCAGCCCCAGCATTTT. Protein sequence: CASTPGSSSNQPQHF.

The rearrangement uses TRBV6-5 and TRBJ2-1; D is unresolved. The CDR3 contains 14 residues. Trimming cost V 0 bases and J 7 bases, with 10 bases left between them. The V gene's germline CDR1 is MNHEY and CDR2 SVGAGI. The chain's CDR3 is CASSYSAKGNEQFF. Written as DNA, the CDR3 is TGTGCCAGCAGTTACTCAGCCAAAGGGAATGAGCAGTTCTTC.

The chain joins TRBV15 to TRBJ2-7, with D perhaps matching TRBD1 or TRBD2 (7 bases each). The germline gives CDR1 LNHNV, CDR2 YYDKDF (reference sequence). The V and J ends lost 3 bases and 3 bases respectively, with 15 bases between them. This CDR3 has 15 residues. DNA for the CDR3: TGTGCCACCAGCAGGTGGGGAGGGACAGTCTACGAGCAGTACTTC. Translating gives CATSRWGGTVYEQYF.

This clone was seen only a few times. The J gene is TRBJ1-5, the V gene TRBV2; TRBD1 matches at 9 bases. CDR3 length: 17 residues. V dropped 6 bases and J dropped 2; count of bases not matched to a gene: 11. Germline CDR1 reads SNHLY; CDR2 reads FYNNEI. Here the CDR3 reads CASRDLGTGSRNQPQHF. Here the CDR3 DNA reads TGTGCCAGCAGAGACTTGGGGACAGGGAGTCGCAATCAGCCCCAGCATTTT.

This clone was found a few times. V and J are TRBV28 and TRBJ1-1; tentatively, D is TRBD1 (5 bases). Germline CDR1 MDHEN, CDR2 SYDVKM. The CDR3 length is 14 residues. The germline V and J ends were trimmed by 2 bases and 6 bases, with 13 bases remaining between them. CDR3 protein: CASSLQRGIAEAFF. CDR3 coding DNA: TGTGCCAGCAGTTTACAGCGGGGGATCGCTGAAGCTTTCTTT.

This chain links TRBV27 with TRBJ2-7; weak D call: TRBD1 (5 bases). Germline V lookup: CDR1 MNHEY, CDR2 SMNVEV (reference sequence). The CDR3 is made up of 15 amino acids. V lost 6 bases, J lost 3 bases, and 18 bases lay in between. The CDR3 is CASSTGDAGHYEQYF. The CDR3 coding sequence is TGTGCCAGCAGCACCGGAGACGCAGGGCACTACGAGCAGTACTTC.